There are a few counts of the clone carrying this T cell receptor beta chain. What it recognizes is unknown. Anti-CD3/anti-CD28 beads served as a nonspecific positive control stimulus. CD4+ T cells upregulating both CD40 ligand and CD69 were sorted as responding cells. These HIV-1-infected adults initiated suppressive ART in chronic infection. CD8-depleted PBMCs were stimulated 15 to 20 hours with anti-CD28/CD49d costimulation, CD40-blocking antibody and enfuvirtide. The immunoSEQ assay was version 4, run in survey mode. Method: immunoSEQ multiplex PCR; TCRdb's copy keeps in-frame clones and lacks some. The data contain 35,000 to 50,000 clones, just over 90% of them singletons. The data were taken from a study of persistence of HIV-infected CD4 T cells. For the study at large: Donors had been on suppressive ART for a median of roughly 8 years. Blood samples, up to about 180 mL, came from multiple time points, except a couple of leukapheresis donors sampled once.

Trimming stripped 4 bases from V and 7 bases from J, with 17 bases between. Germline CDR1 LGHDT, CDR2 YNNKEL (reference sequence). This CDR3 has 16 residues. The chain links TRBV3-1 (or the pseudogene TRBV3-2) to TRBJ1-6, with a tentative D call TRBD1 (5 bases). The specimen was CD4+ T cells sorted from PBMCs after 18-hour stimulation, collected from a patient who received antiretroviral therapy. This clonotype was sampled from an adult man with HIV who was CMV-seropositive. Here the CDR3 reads CASSPLGGRGNSPLHF. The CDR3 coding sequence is TGTGCCAGCAGCCCCCTCGGGGGTCGTGGAAATTCACCCCTCCACTTT.